Each of the 15 T cell receptor beta chains below was sequenced from the same sample in a study of human T cells and chemical hapten exposure (dated by TCRdb to 2020 to 2022). This specimen's time point label, interpreted: pre-sensitization, week 0. Taken with the paper, the label for treatment or condition translates to: therapeutic diphenylcyclopropenone sensitization with weekly scalp DPC. The library relied on RACE. The sample was run on a NextSeq 500. TCRdb redid the processing of the public reads, applying fastp at Q25 and MiXCR, and retained in-frame beta chains. Each entry is one CDR3 protein sequence, shown with its most common DNA and genes. The sample has around 300,000 distinct CDR3 sequences on record, about 5% of them singletons. Of the sample, over 6.5% falls within the top ten clones. Sample: whole blood, taken in connection with sensitization to the hapten diphenylcyclopropenone (DPC). Receptor source: a woman under 30 with alopecia areata. Some clones in this sample may be carry-over from other donors' samples.

This clonotype was found a few times. V and J are TRBV7-2 and TRBJ1-2; D call uncertain. V was shortened by 3 bases and J by 8 bases, with 10 bases between the two germline ends. The germline CDR1 and CDR2 sequences are SGHTA and FQGNSA. There are 12 residues in the CDR3. CDR3: CASSFDSWGYTF. The CDR3 DNA follows: TGTGCCAGCAGCTTCGACTCATGGGGCTACACCTTC.

This chain connects TRBV4-3 to TRBJ2-3, with unresolved D. CDR1 and CDR2 from the germline V gene are LGHNA and YSLEER. The CDR3 spans 13 residues. The germline V and J ends were trimmed by 1 base and 6 bases, with 8 bases remaining between them. The CDR3 DNA follows: TGCGCCAGCAGCCAAGGAGGTCGGGATACGCAGTATTTT. Translated: CASSQGGRDTQYF.

This clonotype was found many times. The chain links TRBV4-3 to TRBJ2-1; 10 bases are a match to TRBD1. Germline trimming cut 2 bases from V and 0 bases from J; bases unmatched to any gene: 10. Germline V lookup: CDR1 LGHNA, CDR2 YSLEER. This CDR3 has 19 residues. The CDR3 coding sequence is TGCGCCAGCAGCCAACACCGGGACAGGGGTCTAACCTCCTACAATGAGCAGTTCTTC. Encoded protein: CASSQHRDRGLTSYNEQFF.

In DNA form, the CDR3 reads TGTGCCAGCAGTGAGGGGGGCAACCTCCCTGAGCAGTACTTC. This translates into CASSEGGNLPEQYF. The V and J genes are TRBV2 and TRBJ2-7; perhaps D is TRBD1 or TRBD2 (6 bases each). This CDR3 has 14 amino acids. Germline loops: CDR1 SNHLY, CDR2 FYNNEI. V lost 3 bases and J 7 bases, leaving 16 bases between the germline ends.

The J gene is TRBJ2-2, the V gene TRBV2; 8 bases agree with TRBD1. Germline V gene data show CDR1 as SNHLY and CDR2 as FYNNEI. The CDR3 runs to 15 residues. The ends lost 6 bases at V and 5 bases at J; junction bases unmatched: 8. This CDR3 reads CASRDRDSWTGELFF. Written as DNA, the CDR3 is TGTGCCAGCAGGGACAGGGATTCCTGGACCGGGGAGCTGTTTTTT. The full variable domain, its missing parts supplied by reference TRBV2 and TRBJ2-2, is EPEVTQTPSHQVTQMGQEVILRCVPISNHLYFYWYRQILGQKVEFLVSFYNNEISEKSEIFDDQFSVERPDGSNFTLKIRSTKLEDSAMYFCASRDRDSWTGELFFGEGSRLTVL.

This clonotype occurred many times. This chain connects TRBV18 to TRBJ2-3, with D maybe TRBD2 (5 bases). Between the trimmed V and J ends, which lost 3 bases and 0 bases, there was a span of 10 bases. The CDR3 runs 15 residues. Germline lookup yields CDR1 KGHSH and CDR2 LQKENI. In nucleotides, the CDR3 is TGTGCCAGCTCACCGGAAGCGGCTAGCACAGATACGCAGTATTTT. Translating gives CASSPEAASTDTQYF.

This clonotype was detected a few times. J is TRBJ1-6 and V is TRBV20-1; 8 bases line up with TRBD1. The CDR3 is 15 amino acids. V was pared by 0 bases and J by 10 bases, with 8 bases of the junction left unmatched. Germline values: CDR1 DFQATT, CDR2 SNEGSKA (reference sequence). The CDR3 DNA is TGCAGTGCTAGAGATCCGGGACAGGAGGTATCACCCCTCCACTTT. The encoded protein is CSARDPGQEVSPLHF.

This clonotype came up many times. The chain joins TRBV27 to TRBJ1-1; 7 bases fit TRBD1. In germline, CDR1 is MNHEY, CDR2 SMNVEV (reference sequence). After removal of 7 bases from V and 8 bases from J, the junction contained 10 bases not matched to a gene. There are 13 residues in the CDR3. This chain's CDR3 is CASTKQGTLEAFF. The CDR3 DNA is TGTGCCAGCACCAAACAGGGGACCCTCGAAGCTTTCTTT.

This clonotype came up a few times. The chain links TRBV6-5 to TRBJ2-2; 8 bases line up with TRBD1. Trimming cost V 4 bases and J 5 bases; bases outside gene matches: 3. Germline-derived CDR1 and CDR2 are MNHEY and SVGAGI. The CDR3 totals 14 residues. The DNA of the CDR3 is TGTGCCAGCAGTTTCCGGGACAGGACCGGGGAGCTGTTTTTT. This translates into CASSFRDRTGELFF.

This clonotype was counted a few times. The chain links TRBV10-3 to TRBJ1-2; D is uncertain. V was trimmed by 0 bases and J by 8 bases, leaving 7 bases between them. The germline gives CDR1 ENHRY, CDR2 SYGVKD. The CDR3 runs to 12 residues. CDR3: CAISESRSGYTF. CDR3 DNA sequence: TGTGCCATCAGTGAGTCAAGGTCGGGCTACACCTTC.

In regard to this clonotype: The junction departs from germline at one end; a sequencing error may be responsible. This chain uses TRBV12-3 or TRBV12-4 with TRBJ1-6; 8 bases agree with TRBD1. CDR3 length: 16 amino acids. The CDR3 coding sequence is TGTGCCAGCAGAACCGGGACAGGCTCCAATAATTCACCCCTCCACTTT. This sequence encodes CASRTGTGSNNSPLHF.

This clonotype showed up just a few times. The chain recombines TRBV15 with TRBJ1-4; D is uncertain. Trimming took 1 base from V and 7 from J, leaving 4 bases between them. In germline, CDR1 is LNHNV, CDR2 YYDKDF (reference sequence). The length of the CDR3 is 12 residues. The CDR3 coding sequence is TGTGCCACCAGCAGAGCCAGTGAAAAACTGTTTTTT. It translates to CATSRASEKLFF.

This clonotype has a handful of counts. V gene TRBV20-1 combines with J gene TRBJ2-4; 7 nucleotides agree with TRBD1. The trim removed 7 bases at V and 5 bases at J, leaving 5 bases unmatched. The germline CDR1 and CDR2 sequences are DFQATT and SNEGSKA (reference sequence). The CDR3 loop spans 12 amino acids. CDR3 residues: CSVDRVQNIQYF. CDR3 nucleotide sequence: TGCAGTGTCGACAGGGTCCAAAACATTCAGTACTTC.

This clonotype showed up just a few times. The chain couples TRBV7-9 to TRBJ2-1; 8 nucleotides align to TRBD2. In germline, CDR1 is SEHNR, CDR2 FQNEAQ (reference sequence). The ends lost 8 bases at V and 10 bases at J; junction bases unmatched: 10. CDR3 length equals 13 residues. The CDR3 loop reads CASRDGGADEQFF. The CDR3 bases are TGTGCCAGCCGCGACGGGGGGGCGGACGAGCAGTTCTTC.

The table lists this clonotype with a few counts. The chain joins TRBV11-2 to TRBJ1-6; D unresolved. Germline lookup yields CDR1 SGHAT and CDR2 FQNNGV. CDR3 length equals 16 residues. V lost 4 bases and J 10 bases, leaving 20 bases between the germline ends. CDR3 region: CASSSLTRGFNSPLHF. The CDR3 nucleotides read TGTGCCAGCAGCTCCCTGACACGAGGTTTTAACTCACCCCTCCACTTT.